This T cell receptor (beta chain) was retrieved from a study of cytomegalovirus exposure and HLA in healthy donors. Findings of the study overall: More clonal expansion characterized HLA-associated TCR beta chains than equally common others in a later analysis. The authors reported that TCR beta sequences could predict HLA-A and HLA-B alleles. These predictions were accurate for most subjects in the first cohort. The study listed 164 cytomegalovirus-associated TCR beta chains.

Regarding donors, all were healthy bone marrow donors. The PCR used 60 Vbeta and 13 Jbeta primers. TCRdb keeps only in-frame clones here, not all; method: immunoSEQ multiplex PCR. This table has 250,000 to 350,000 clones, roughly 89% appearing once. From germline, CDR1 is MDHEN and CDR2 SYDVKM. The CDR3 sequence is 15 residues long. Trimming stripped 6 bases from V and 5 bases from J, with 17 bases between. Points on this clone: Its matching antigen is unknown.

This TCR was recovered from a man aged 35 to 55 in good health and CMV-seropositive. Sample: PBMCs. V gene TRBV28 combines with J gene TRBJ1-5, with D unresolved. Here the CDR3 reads CASSPPTPGYQPQHF. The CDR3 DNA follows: TGTGCCAGCAGCCCCCCAACCCCAGGCTATCAGCCCCAGCATTTT.